These 8 T cell receptor beta chains were all obtained from the same sample, sequenced in a study of beta chain features in type 1 diabetes. Study-wide findings and caveats: Patients with Type 1 diabetes showed moderately but significantly shorter TCRB CDR3s in all four CD4+ subsets.

No cognate antigen is known for these TCRs. cDNA synthesis used the whole RNA isolate, giving expressed TCRB sequences. The repertoire was sequenced with immunoSEQ multiplex PCR; TCRdb's copy has only in-frame clones and lacks some. Of around 180,000 clones detected, about 8% appear once; the ten largest clones hold more than 0.75%. Sequencing used central memory CD4+ T cells from blood. All receptors derive from a woman aged 40 to 50 with type 1 diabetes.

In this sample, this clone turned up a few times. V gene TRBV7-2 combines with J gene TRBJ2-2; D gene unclear. The germline V gene has CDR1 SGHTA and CDR2 FQGNSA. The V gene lost 1 base and the J gene lost 5 bases, with 5 bases spanning the gap. The CDR3 runs to 13 residues. CDR3 nucleotides: TGTGCCAGCAGCTTAGTCAGTACCGGGGAGCTGTTTTTT. Amino acids: CASSLVSTGELFF.

This clone was found many times. This chain uses TRBV19 with TRBJ2-7; tentative D call: TRBD1 (5 bases). The CDR3 runs to 12 residues. The germline CDR1 and CDR2 sequences are LNHDA and SQIVND (reference sequence). V gave up 6 bases and J gave up 3 bases, with 9 bases separating them. This CDR3 reads CASRGVGYEQYF. The CDR3 DNA reads TGTGCCAGTAGAGGGGTTGGCTACGAGCAGTACTTC.

The V call is TRBV28, the J call TRBJ1-6; D is perhaps TRBD1 (6 bases). The CDR3 runs to 13 residues. V was clipped by 7 bases and J by 10 bases, with 14 bases between them. The germline CDR1 and CDR2 sequences are MDHEN and SYDVKM. The CDR3 protein is CASKIQGQSPLHF. CDR3 DNA: TGTGCCAGCAAAATACAGGGTCAATCACCCCTCCACTTT. Using reference TRBV28 and TRBJ1-6 for the parts outside the CDR3, the full variable domain is DVKVTQSSRYLVKRTGEKVFLECVQDMDHENMFWYRQDPGLGLRLIYFSYDVKMKEKGDIPEGYSVSREKKERFSLILESASTNQTSMYLCASKIQGQSPLHFGNGTRLTVT.

This chain links TRBV2 with TRBJ1-5; 9 nucleotides align to TRBD1. Trimming cost V 11 bases and J 7 bases; bases outside gene matches: 9. Germline loops: CDR1 SNHLY, CDR2 FYNNEI. CDR3 length: 13 amino acids. The CDR3 spells CASGQGTNQPQHF. The CDR3, as DNA: TGTGCCTCGGGACAGGGTACGAACCAGCCCCAGCATTTT.

This clone was picked up a small number of times. The rearrangement links TRBV29-1 to TRBJ2-3; D is perhaps TRBD1 (5 bases). V gave up 5 bases and J gave up 4 bases, with 16 bases separating them. The CDR3 sequence is 14 residues long. Germline lookup yields CDR1 SQVTM and CDR2 ANQGSEA. This CDR3 reads CSVLQGRNADTQYF. CDR3 DNA: TGCAGCGTTCTCCAGGGTAGGAATGCAGATACGCAGTATTTT.

With respect to this clone: Other DNA variants within this sample encode the same CDR3. This chain joins TRBV5-1 and TRBJ1-5, with TRBD1 matching over 7 bases. The V gene's germline CDR1 is SGHRS and CDR2 YFSETQ. The CDR3 extends over 14 amino acids. The junction had 4 bases not matched to a gene; V was cut back by 2 bases and J by 5 bases. The CDR3 here is CASSLGGLDQPQHF. CDR3 bases: TGCGCCAGCAGCTTAGGGGGCTTGGATCAGCCCCAGCATTTT. Combining the CDR3 with reference TRBV5-1 and TRBJ1-5 gives the whole variable domain KAGVTQTPRYLIKTRGQQVTLSCSPISGHRSVSWYQQTPGQGLQFLFEYFSETQRNKGNFPGRFSGRQFSNSRSEMNVSTLELGDSALYLCASSLGGLDQPQHFGDGTRLSIL.

The V call is TRBV2, the J call TRBJ2-3, with D tentatively TRBD1 (6 bases). V was pared by 6 bases and J by 1 base, with 8 bases between. CDR1 and CDR2 (germline): SNHLY, FYNNEI. The CDR3 sequence is 13 residues long. Here the CDR3 reads CASRRTGTDTQYF. The DNA for the CDR3 is TGTGCCAGCAGGCGGACAGGCACAGATACGCAGTATTTT.

This clone was observed a handful of times. CDR3 nucleotide sequence: TGCGCCAGCAGCCCGACAGGAGTTGCGAACACTGAAGCTTTCTTT. Translated: CASSPTGVANTEAFF. The rearrangement links TRBV4-3 to TRBJ1-1, with a weak D call TRBD1 (6 bases). CDR1 is LGHNA and CDR2 is YSLEER in the germline V gene. V shed 4 bases and J shed 1 base, with 13 bases lying between them. The CDR3 loop spans 15 amino acids.